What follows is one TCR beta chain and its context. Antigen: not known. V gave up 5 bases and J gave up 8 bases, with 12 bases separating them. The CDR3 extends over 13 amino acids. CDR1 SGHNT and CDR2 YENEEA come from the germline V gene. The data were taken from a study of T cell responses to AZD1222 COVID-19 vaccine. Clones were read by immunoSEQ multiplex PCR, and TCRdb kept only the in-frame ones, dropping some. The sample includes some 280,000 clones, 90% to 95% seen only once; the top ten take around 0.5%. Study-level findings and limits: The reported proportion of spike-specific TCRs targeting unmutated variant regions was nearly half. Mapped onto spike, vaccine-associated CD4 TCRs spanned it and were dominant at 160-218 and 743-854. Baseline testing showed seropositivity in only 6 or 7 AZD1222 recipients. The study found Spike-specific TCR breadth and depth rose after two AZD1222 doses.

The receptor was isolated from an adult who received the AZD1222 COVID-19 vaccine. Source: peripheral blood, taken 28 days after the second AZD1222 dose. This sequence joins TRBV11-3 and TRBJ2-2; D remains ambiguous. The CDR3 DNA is TGTGCCAGCAGCATAAGTACCAGAGGGGAGCTGTTTTTT. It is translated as CASSISTRGELFF.